This T cell receptor beta chain comes out of a study of CD8+CD57+ T cells in acquired aplastic anemia. On the study more broadly: Sorted CD4+ plus CD8+ cells gave DNA averaging approximately 3.2 ug. Study conclusions and caveats: Patients were compared with controls for CD8+ Simpson's diversity, and no significant difference emerged. Patients had roughly 31 CD8+ CDR3 sequences in common with controls (the shared set).

Those patients picked for sequencing had displayed CD8+CD57+ cell expansion on flow cytometry. CDR3 length equals 15 residues. The ends were cut back, 1 base at V and 11 bases at J, with 20 bases in the middle. Germline CDR1 reads SGHVS; CDR2 reads FQNEAQ. Template material for TCR beta VDJ and CDR3 profiling consisted of genomic DNA. One entry per CDR3 protein results from TCRdb running MiXCR on the reads. Seen here are approximately 250,000 distinct CDR3 sequences, about 80% observed once, and the top ten hold approximately 42%. For this clonotype: Its antigen is not identified.

The sample consisted of sorted CD4+, CD8+, or CD8+CD57+ T cells (not recorded which) from PBMCs. The J gene is TRBJ1-1, the V gene TRBV7-8; D is unresolved. The receptor comes from a human donor with aplastic anemia. The DNA for the CDR3 is TGTGCCAGCAGCTTAGAGGGAAGAGCCGATACGCAGGCTTTCTTT. Translation: CASSLEGRADTQAFF.